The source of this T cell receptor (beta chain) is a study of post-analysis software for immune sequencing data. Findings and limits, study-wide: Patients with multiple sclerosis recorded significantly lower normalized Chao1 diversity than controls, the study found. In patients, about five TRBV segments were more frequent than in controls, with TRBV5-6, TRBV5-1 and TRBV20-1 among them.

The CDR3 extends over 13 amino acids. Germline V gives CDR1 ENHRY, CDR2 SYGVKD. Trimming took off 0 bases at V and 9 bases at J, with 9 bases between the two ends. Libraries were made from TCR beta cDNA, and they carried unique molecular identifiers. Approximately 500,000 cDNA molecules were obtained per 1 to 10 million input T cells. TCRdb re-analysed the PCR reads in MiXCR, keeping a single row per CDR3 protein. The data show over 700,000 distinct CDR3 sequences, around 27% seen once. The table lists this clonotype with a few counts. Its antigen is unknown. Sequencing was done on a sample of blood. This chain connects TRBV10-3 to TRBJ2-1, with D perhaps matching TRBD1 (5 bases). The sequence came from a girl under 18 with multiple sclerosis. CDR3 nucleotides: TGTGCCATCAGTGAGTCGAGACAGCTTGAGCAGTTCTTC. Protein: CAISESRQLEQFF.